This TCR beta chain was profiled in a study of blood T cell repertoires in COVID-19. Study-wide background: Sites in the United States, Italy and Spain provided acute and convalescent COVID-19 samples. Sample material is recorded as cDNA or gDNA derived from T cells, B-cell-depleted T cells, or PBMCs.

The V and J ends lost 3 bases and 4 bases, in that order; junction bases with no gene match: 5. CDR3 length equals 15 residues. Germline values: CDR1 MDHEN, CDR2 SYDVKM. Data came from immunoSEQ multiplex PCR; TCRdb stores just in-frame clones and leaves some out. The sample shows approximately 140,000 clones, approximately 80% of them seen only once. The sequence derives from a woman aged 40 to 50 with active or convalescent COVID-19. The chain combines TRBV28 with TRBJ2-1; 8 bases agree with TRBD2. The sequenced sample consisted of peripheral blood. In DNA, the CDR3 is TGTGCCAGCAGTTTGATCACTAGCGGTTACAATGAGCAGTTCTTC. Encoded protein: CASSLITSGYNEQFF. Complete variable domain (other parts from reference TRBV28 and TRBJ2-1): DVKVTQSSRYLVKRTGEKVFLECVQDMDHENMFWYRQDPGLGLRLIYFSYDVKMKEKGDIPEGYSVSREKKERFSLILESASTNQTSMYLCASSLITSGYNEQFFGPGTRLTVL.